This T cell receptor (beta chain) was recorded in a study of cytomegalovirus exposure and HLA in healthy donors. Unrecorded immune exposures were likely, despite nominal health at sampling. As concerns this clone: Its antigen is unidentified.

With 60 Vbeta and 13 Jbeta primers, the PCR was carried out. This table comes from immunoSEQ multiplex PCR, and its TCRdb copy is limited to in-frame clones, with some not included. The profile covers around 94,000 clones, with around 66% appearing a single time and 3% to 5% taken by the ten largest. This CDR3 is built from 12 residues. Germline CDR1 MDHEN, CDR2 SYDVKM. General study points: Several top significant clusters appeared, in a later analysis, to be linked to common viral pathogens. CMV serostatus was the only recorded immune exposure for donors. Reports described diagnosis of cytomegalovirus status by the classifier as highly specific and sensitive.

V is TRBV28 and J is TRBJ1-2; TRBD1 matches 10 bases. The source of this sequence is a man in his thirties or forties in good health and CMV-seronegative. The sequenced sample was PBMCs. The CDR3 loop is CVTGQGRYGYTF. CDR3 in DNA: TGTGTCACGGGACAGGGGCGCTATGGCTACACCTTC.